This TCR beta chain stems from a study of blood T cell repertoires in COVID-19. Germline V lookup: CDR1 SGHAT, CDR2 FQNNGV. The CDR3 contains 15 residues. The V gene end was trimmed by 5 bases and the J gene end by 5 bases; junction bases not matched to a gene: 12. Profiled with immunoSEQ multiplex PCR; TCRdb holds only in-frame clones, not every one. The sample lists some 380,000 clones, 81% occurring once. The sample comprised peripheral blood. The chain combines TRBV11-2 with TRBJ2-7; 7 bases align to TRBD2. This sequence was found in a human donor with acute or convalescent COVID-19. The donor label of this sample is uncertain. CDR3 amino acids: CASSRPRTRYDEQYF. Here the CDR3 DNA reads TGTGCCAGCAGCCGGCCGCGGACTAGGTACGACGAGCAGTACTTC.